The 26 T cell receptor beta chains below all came from one sample that was sequenced in a study of brain T cells in children with intractable seizures. The table came from immunoSEQ multiplex PCR; TCRdb's copy has only in-frame clones and leaves some out. The repertoire holds about 340,000 clones, with 93% as singletons. As for time point: blood from clinic visit 5 months post-surgery; TSC patient then seizure free. Sequences were derived from peripheral blood, sampled roughly 5 months after surgery. These receptors all come from a boy younger than two with tuberous sclerosis and intractable seizures.

V usage is TRBV7-3 and J usage is TRBJ2-5; D is possibly TRBD2 (5 bases). V was pared by 3 bases and J by 4 bases, with 15 bases between. The V gene's germline CDR1 is SGHTA and CDR2 FQGTGA. The CDR3 loop spans 15 amino acids. As DNA, the CDR3 is TGTGCCAGCAGCTTCGATGCCCCGGGAAGAGAGACCCAGTACTTC. Protein sequence: CASSFDAPGRETQYF.

The CDR3 DNA follows: TGTGCCAGCAGCCAAGGAGCTGGGACAACGAATAATTCACCCCTCCACTTT. This gives the protein CASSQGAGTTNNSPLHF. The chain recombines TRBV3-1 (or the pseudogene TRBV3-2) with TRBJ1-6; D is possibly TRBD1 (6 bases). Germline values: CDR1 LGHDT, CDR2 YNNKEL (reference sequence). This CDR3 contains 17 residues. Between the trimmed V and J ends, which lost 1 base and 5 bases, there was a span of 15 bases.

V gene TRBV6-5 combines with J gene TRBJ2-1; a possible D gene is TRBD2 (6 bases). Germline loops: CDR1 MNHEY, CDR2 SVGAGI. Between the trimmed V and J ends, which lost 0 bases and 8 bases, there was a span of 11 bases. This CDR3 contains 14 residues. The DNA for the CDR3 is TGTGCCAGCAGTTACTCGAGACTAGTCGATGAGCAGTTCTTC. This sequence encodes CASSYSRLVDEQFF.

The genes are TRBV7-3 and TRBJ2-1, with D perhaps TRBD2 (7 bases). The CDR3 runs to 17 residues. Germline V gene lookup returns CDR1 SGHTA and CDR2 FQGTGA. V lost 1 base, J lost 2 bases, and 15 bases lay in between. The CDR3 reads CASSLKVGEGAYNEQFF. In DNA form, the CDR3 reads TGTGCCAGCAGCTTAAAGGTCGGGGAGGGGGCCTACAATGAGCAGTTCTTC.

V and J are TRBV27 and TRBJ2-2; 12 bases are a match to TRBD1. V shed 3 bases and J 6 bases; nucleotides not matched to a gene: 14. CDR1 is MNHEY and CDR2 is SMNVEV in the germline V gene (reference sequence). This CDR3 comprises 19 residues. The CDR3 DNA is TGTGCCAGCAGTTTCCTTTTTGGGACAGGGGGCTTAGGTCCCGGGGAGCTGTTTTTT. Encoded protein: CASSFLFGTGGLGPGELFF.

The chain carries TRBV7-9 and TRBJ2-1; TRBD2 aligns across 9 bases. This CDR3 region has 16 residues. Germline loops: CDR1 SEHNR, CDR2 FQNEAQ (reference sequence). V shed 1 base and J 5 bases; nucleotides not matched to a gene: 6. CDR3 bases: TGTGCCAGCAGCTTAGTCGCGGGAGGGCCCCACAATGAGCAGTTCTTC. Protein sequence: CASSLVAGGPHNEQFF.

DNA of the CDR3: TGTGCCAGCAGCCCGCGCGGGCTTTCAACCACAGATACGCAGTATTTT. It encodes CASSPRGLSTTDTQYF. This chain joins TRBV7-9 and TRBJ2-3; a weak D match, TRBD2 (5 bases). Germline V gene data show CDR1 as SEHNR and CDR2 as FQNEAQ (reference sequence). V was pared by 5 bases and J by 2 bases, with 17 bases between. The length of the CDR3 is 16 residues.

The chain carries TRBV9 and TRBJ2-3, with 15 bases lining up with TRBD2. The length of the CDR3 is 19 residues. Germline CDR1 and CDR2: SGDLS and YYNGEE. J lost 8 bases, V lost 0 bases, and 13 bases had no gene match. CDR3 loop: CASSVAPLGTSGGRGTQYF. The CDR3 nucleotides read TGTGCCAGCAGCGTAGCCCCCCTCGGGACTAGCGGGGGGAGAGGTACGCAGTATTTT.

The chain is built from TRBV21-1 and TRBJ1-5; the D call in the table, TRBD1, was not verified against the DNA. TRBV21-1 is a pseudogene. The CDR3 extends over 24 amino acids. CDR3 sequence: CASSKVELASPGQGLSNSNQPQHF. CDR3 bases: TGTGCCAGCAGCAAAGTCGAATTAGCCTCTCCGGGACAGGGCCTCTCAAATAGCAATCAGCCCCAGCATTTT.

The rearrangement uses TRBV5-4 and TRBJ1-2, with TRBD1 matching 11 bases. This CDR3 has 14 residues. Germline V lookup: CDR1 SGHNT, CDR2 YYREEE (reference sequence). The junction had 4 bases not matched to a gene; V was cut back by 4 bases and J by 5 bases. The CDR3 protein is CASSDRDRGYGYTF. The CDR3 DNA reads as TGTGCCAGCAGCGACCGGGACAGGGGGTATGGCTACACCTTC.

This chain connects TRBV7-6 to TRBJ2-1; perhaps TRBD1 as D (5 bases). This CDR3 has 13 amino acids. Germline loops: CDR1 SGHVS, CDR2 FNYEAQ. V was shortened by 4 bases and J by 6 bases, with 10 bases between the two germline ends. The CDR3 bases are TGTGCCAGCAGCTACCAAGGGGTCAATGAGCAGTTCTTC. This sequence encodes CASSYQGVNEQFF.

The count of this clone is one. The chain recombines TRBV4-2 with TRBJ2-6, with 8 nucleotides matching TRBD1. The V gene end was trimmed by 0 bases and the J gene end by 3 bases; junction bases not matched to a gene: 4. This CDR3 has 17 residues. Germline assignment: CDR1 LGHNA and CDR2 YNFKEQ. The CDR3 is CASSQEQGEFGANVLTF. In nucleotides, the CDR3 is TGTGCCAGCAGCCAAGAACAGGGGGAATTTGGGGCCAACGTCCTGACTTTC.

This chain uses TRBV7-3 with TRBJ2-3, with TRBD2 matching over 12 bases. CDR1 and CDR2 (germline): SGHTA, FQGTGA. The J segment lost 3 bases and the V segment lost 2 bases, leaving 3 bases of the junction unmatched. CDR3 size: 16 residues. CDR3 region: CASSLLAGGPTDTQYF. The CDR3 nucleotides are TGTGCCAGCAGCTTACTAGCGGGAGGGCCAACAGATACGCAGTATTTT. The whole variable domain, remainder taken from reference TRBV7-3 and TRBJ2-3, is GAGVSQTPSNKVTEKGKYVELRCDPISGHTALYWYRQSLGQGPEFLIYFQGTGAADDSGLPNDRFFAVRPEGSVSTLKIQRTERGDSAVYLCASSLLAGGPTDTQYFGPGTRLTVL.

The chain recombines TRBV28 with TRBJ2-7; possible D gene TRBD1, 6 bases. CDR3 length equals 14 residues. V was trimmed by 4 bases and J by 0 bases, leaving 10 bases between them. The germline V gene encodes CDR1 MDHEN and CDR2 SYDVKM. The CDR3 coding sequence is TGTGCCAGCAGTTCCCGGGACACCTCCTACGAGCAGTACTTC. The encoded protein is CASSSRDTSYEQYF.

The CDR3 sequence: CASSLPTSGRRNEQFF. The DNA for the CDR3 is TGTGCCAGCAGTTTACCCACTAGCGGGAGACGCAATGAGCAGTTCTTC. The gene calls are TRBV28 and TRBJ2-1; TRBD2 matches at 11 bases. V lost 2 bases and J lost 6; bases outside the gene matches: 6. CDR3 length: 16 amino acids. CDR1 is MDHEN, CDR2 SYDVKM, per germline.

The J gene is TRBJ1-6, the V gene TRBV6-5; TRBD1 is a possible D gene (5 bases). Germline lookup yields CDR1 MNHEY and CDR2 SVGAGI. Trimming took off 4 bases at V and 10 bases at J, with 17 bases between the two ends. This CDR3 spans 15 amino acids. CDR3 region: CASSSRQGEKSPLHF. CDR3 sequence (DNA): TGTGCCAGCAGTTCCCGCCAGGGAGAGAAATCACCCCTCCACTTT.

The chain recombines TRBV12-3 or TRBV12-4 with TRBJ1-6, with D tentatively TRBD1 (5 bases). This CDR3 is 13 amino acids long. Trimming pared 2 bases from V and 10 bases from J, leaving 9 bases between. The CDR3 DNA reads as TGTGCCAGCAGTTTACAGGGTTGGTCACCCCTCCACTTT. It codes for CASSLQGWSPLHF.

The chain employs TRBV19 and TRBJ2-7; the D gene is possibly TRBD1 (6 bases). V dropped 0 bases and J dropped 4 bases, with 10 bases sitting between them. Per germline, CDR1 LNHDA and CDR2 SQIVND (reference sequence). The CDR3 extends over 14 amino acids. The CDR3 coding sequence is TGTGCCAGTAGTATAGAGGCAGGGACATACGAGCAGTACTTC. Its protein product is CASSIEAGTYEQYF. Full variable domain (missing parts from reference TRBV19 and TRBJ2-7): DGGITQSPKYLFRKEGQNVTLSCEQNLNHDAMYWYRQDPGQGLRLIYYSQIVNDFQKGDIAEGYSVSREKKESFPLTVTSAQKNPTAFYLCASSIEAGTYEQYFGPGTRLTVT.

The chain carries TRBV7-6 and TRBJ2-7; a weak D match, TRBD2 (5 bases). Per the germline V gene, CDR1 is SGHVS and CDR2 is FNYEAQ. V was trimmed by 1 base and J by 0 bases, leaving 7 bases between them. The CDR3 consists of 14 residues. CDR3 region: CASSLVGSSYEQYF. The CDR3 DNA follows: TGTGCCAGCAGCTTAGTAGGGAGCTCCTACGAGCAGTACTTC.

In DNA, the CDR3 is TGTGCCAGCAGCTTAGGGTCCGTGGGGTTTTACTACACCTTC. This codes for CASSLGSVGFYYTF. This rearrangement joins TRBV7-8 to TRBJ1-2; no reliable D call. The germline V gene encodes CDR1 SGHVS and CDR2 FQNEAQ. This CDR3 is built from 14 residues. Trimming took off 1 base at V and 10 bases at J, with 16 bases between the two ends.

The V and J genes are TRBV5-6 and TRBJ1-2; no firm D call. V was cut by 4 bases and J by 2 bases, with 12 bases left in between. The V gene's germline CDR1 is SGHDT and CDR2 YYEEEE. The CDR3 extends over 14 amino acids. The DNA for the CDR3 is TGTGCCAGCAGCCCTTCCGGAGGCAACTATGGCTACACCTTC. It specifies CASSPSGGNYGYTF.

The V gene is TRBV2, the J gene TRBJ2-5; 13 bases are a match to TRBD2. V gave up 6 bases and J gave up 2 bases; unmatched junction bases: 15. Germline assignment: CDR1 SNHLY and CDR2 FYNNEI. The CDR3 totals 19 residues. The CDR3 is CASRRRGLAGPKTQETQYF. DNA of the CDR3: TGTGCCAGCAGACGAAGGGGACTAGCGGGACCAAAGACGCAAGAGACCCAGTACTTC.

This chain links TRBV27 with TRBJ1-6; D ambiguous. The ends were cut back, 8 bases at V and 4 bases at J, with 12 bases in the middle. The germline CDR1 and CDR2 sequences are MNHEY and SMNVEV (reference sequence). CDR3 length: 14 residues. The CDR3 DNA reads TGTGCCAGCGCCCAAAGGAGTTATAATTCACCCCTCCACTTT. Protein product: CASAQRSYNSPLHF.

The V gene is TRBV5-4, the J gene TRBJ2-7; the D is unclear. V was cut by 2 bases and J by 5 bases, with 5 bases left in between. The CDR3 runs 11 residues. Germline CDR1 SGHNT, CDR2 YYREEE (reference sequence). The CDR3 loop is CASSLRDEQYF. The DNA of the CDR3 is TGTGCCAGCAGCTTAAGGGACGAGCAGTACTTC.

The V call is TRBV2, the J call TRBJ2-5, with 14 bases matching TRBD2. V was clipped by 4 bases and J by 12 bases; unmatched bases: 4. CDR3 length equals 13 residues. The germline CDR1 and CDR2 sequences are SNHLY and FYNNEI. CDR3 residues: CASSVRLAGGEYF. In DNA form, the CDR3 reads TGTGCCAGCAGTGTACGACTAGCGGGGGGGGAGTACTTC.

This CDR3 reads CASSSQGGTKNEQYF. CDR3 DNA: TGTGCCAGCAGCTCCCAAGGGGGGACGAAGAACGAGCAGTACTTC. The chain is built from TRBV7-9 and TRBJ2-7; D is tentatively TRBD1 or TRBD2 (6 bases each). Trimming left V 4 bases short and J 5 bases short, with 18 bases between. Germline CDR1 reads SEHNR; CDR2 reads FQNEAQ (reference sequence). This CDR3 comprises 15 residues.